These T cell receptor beta chains were read from a single sample in a study of shared clonotypes between healthy human individuals. The data were produced by immunoSEQ multiplex PCR, yet TCRdb's version contains in-frame clones alone and is incomplete. This table has about 520,000 clones, almost 80% appearing once. Sequenced: PBMCs. These TCRs come from a woman aged 40 to 49 in good health. Some clones in this sample may be carry-over from other donors' samples. Each CDR3 is given with its conserved first and last residue. D genes are given only for firm matches. Only part of the rows carry a size: once, few, many, or a class if the clone is expanded.

d_gene | j_gene | abundance | v_gene | CDR3aa | CDR3nt
TRBD1 | TRBJ2-2 | . | TRBV2 | CAVGTVTNTGELFF | TGTGCCGTAGGGACAGTGACGAACACCGGGGAGCTGTTTTTT
TRBD2 | TRBJ2-7 | . | TRBV2 | CASSEGGGRGSYEQYF | TGTGCCAGCAGTGAAGGAGGCGGGAGGGGCTCCTACGAGCAGTACTTC
TRBD1 | TRBJ1-2 | . | TRBV18 | CASSPGQGSYGYTF | TGTGCCAGCTCACCCGGACAGGGGAGCTATGGCTACACCTTC
TRBD2 | TRBJ2-5 | . | TRBV7-6 | CASSWGLAGRETQYF | TGTGCCAGCAGCTGGGGACTAGCGGGAAGGGAGACCCAGTACTTC
. | TRBJ2-7 | . | TRBV6-6 | CASSPSDREQYF | TGTGCCAGCAGCCCCTCTGACAGGGAGCAGTACTTC
TRBD2 | TRBJ2-2 | . | TRBV27 | CASAPGLAAGELFF | TGTGCCAGCGCTCCGGGACTAGCGGCCGGGGAGCTGTTTTTT
. | TRBJ2-5 | . | TRBV30 | CAWSVLSQETQYF | TGTGCCTGGAGTGTACTATCTCAAGAGACCCAGTACTTC
TRBD1 | TRBJ1-5 | few | TRBV5-1 | CASSLSGTGSGQPQHF | TGCGCCAGCAGCTTGAGCGGGACAGGGTCAGGTCAGCCCCAGCATTTT
TRBD2 | TRBJ2-7 | . | TRBV7-7 | CASSLPTSGRLRGYEQYF | TGTGCCAGCAGCTTGCCGACTAGCGGGAGATTGAGAGGGTACGAGCAGTACTTC
TRBD2 | TRBJ2-1 | . | TRBV7-2 | CASSLSPLAGVNEQFF | TGTGCCAGCAGCTTAAGCCCACTAGCGGGAGTGAATGAGCAGTTCTTC
. | TRBJ1-1 | . | TRBV25-1 | CASSEFDGTEAFF | TGTGCCAGCAGTGAATTCGACGGCACTGAAGCTTTCTTT
. | TRBJ1-5 | . | TRBV6-4 | CASSYSVPGAGNQPQHF | TGTGCCAGCAGTTACTCGGTACCGGGGGCCGGCAATCAGCCCCAGCATTTT
TRBD2 | TRBJ2-1 | . | TRBV7-2 | CASSRAAGISYNEQFF | TGTGCCAGCAGCCGAGCAGCGGGAATATCCTACAATGAGCAGTTCTTC
. | TRBJ2-5 | few | TRBV25-1 | CASSDPGDQERETQYF | TGTGCCAGCAGTGATCCAGGGGACCAGGAAAGAGAGACCCAGTACTTC
. | TRBJ1-1 | . | TRBV7-2 | CASSLALRSMNTEAFF | TGTGCCAGCAGCTTAGCGTTGAGATCCATGAACACTGAAGCTTTCTTT
TRBD1 | TRBJ1-5 | . | TRBV28 | CASISTGNNQPQHF | TGTGCCAGCATTTCGACAGGGAACAATCAGCCCCAGCATTTT
. | TRBJ2-5 | . | TRBV9 | CASSVGANHRETQYF | TGTGCCAGCAGCGTAGGGGCAAACCACCGGGAGACCCAGTACTTC
TRBD1 | TRBJ2-1 | . | TRBV29-1 | CSVEATHRGMYNEQFF | TGCAGCGTTGAAGCCACTCACAGGGGTATGTACAATGAGCAGTTCTTC
. | TRBJ2-5 | . | TRBV30 | CAWTLGGRVRETQYF | TGTGCCTGGACCCTGGGAGGTAGGGTACGAGAGACCCAGTACTTC
TRBD1 | TRBJ2-7 | . | TRBV28 | CASSLTGTGYEQYF | TGTGCCAGCAGTTTAACCGGGACAGGGTACGAGCAGTACTTC
. | TRBJ2-6 | few | TRBV21-1 | CASSKEKGSGANVLTF | TGTGCCAGCAGCAAAGAAAAAGGATCTGGGGCCAACGTCCTGACTTTC
TRBD1 | TRBJ1-1 | few | TRBV18 | CASSGQAKSTEAFF | TGTGCCAGCTCCGGACAGGCGAAATCCACTGAAGCTTTCTTT
TRBD2 | TRBJ2-5 | . | TRBV5-1 | CASNVAGQETQYF | TGCGCCAGCAACGTAGCGGGCCAAGAGACCCAGTACTTC
. | TRBJ2-3 | once | TRBV7-9 | CASSLGTASTDTQYF | TGTGCCAGCAGCTTAGGGACAGCTAGCACAGATACGCAGTATTTT
TRBD1 | TRBJ2-4 | . | TRBV28 | CASSRYPTDRVAAKNIQYF | TGTGCCAGCAGTCGATATCCCACCGACAGGGTGGCGGCCAAAAACATTCAGTACTTC
TRBD1 | TRBJ2-1 | . | TRBV11-2 | CASSWGQLKFF | TGTGCCAGCAGTTGGGGACAGCTAAAGTTCTTC
TRBD2 | TRBJ2-1 | . | TRBV9 | CASSSRLAGVLNEQFF | TGTGCCAGCAGCTCGAGACTAGCGGGAGTGTTAAATGAGCAGTTCTTC
. | TRBJ1-5 | . | TRBV19 | CASSPHGQPQHF | TGTGCCAGTAGTCCCCATGGTCAGCCCCAGCATTTT
. | TRBJ1-1 | . | TRBV30 | CAGIVGGRAEAFF | TGTGCCGGAATCGTGGGCGGCAGAGCTGAAGCTTTCTTT